A selection of T cell receptor beta chains follows, all from one sample in a study of blood T cell repertoires in COVID-19. Some clones are missing from TCRdb's copy, which holds only in-frame ones; the method was immunoSEQ multiplex PCR. The data contain some 180,000 clones, 88% of them singletons. The sample consisted of peripheral blood. Every receptor here comes from a man aged 40-49 years with active or convalescent COVID-19. Both conserved end residues are part of each CDR3. The D gene is left open where the match is weak. Only part of the rows carry a size: once, few, many, or a class if the clone is expanded.

V gene: TRBV20-1; clone size: .; D gene: .; J gene: TRBJ1-2; CDR3 DNA: TGCAGTGCCCCGTTCGGGGGGGGCTACACCTTC; CDR3 protein: CSAPFGGGYTF
V gene: TRBV19; clone size: .; D gene: TRBD2; J gene: TRBJ2-2; CDR3 DNA: TGTGCCAGTAGGGCGGGACTAGCGCTCGCGAACACCGGGGAGCTGTTTTTT; CDR3 protein: CASRAGLALANTGELFF
V gene: TRBV11-2; clone size: .; D gene: TRBD1; J gene: TRBJ1-6; CDR3 DNA: TGTGCCAGCAGCCCCTACCCGGGACAGGATTCACCCCTCCACTTT; CDR3 protein: CASSPYPGQDSPLHF
V gene: TRBV6-2/TRBV6-3; clone size: .; D gene: TRBD2; J gene: TRBJ2-3; CDR3 DNA: TGTGCCAGCACCCCGAAGATGGGGGGGTTGGGGGATACGCAGTATTTT; CDR3 protein: CASTPKMGGLGDTQYF
V gene: TRBV6-5; clone size: .; D gene: TRBD2; J gene: TRBJ2-1; CDR3 DNA: TGTGCCAGCAGGACCTGGACTAGAGCGGACAATGAGCAGTTCTTC; CDR3 protein: CASRTWTRADNEQFF
V gene: TRBV3-1/TRBV3-2; clone size: .; D gene: .; J gene: TRBJ2-3; CDR3 DNA: TGTGCCAGCAGCCAAGTTGCGGATACGCAGTATTTT; CDR3 protein: CASSQVADTQYF
V gene: TRBV28; clone size: .; D gene: .; J gene: TRBJ2-2; CDR3 DNA: TGTGCCAGCAGTCCGGGGTCCTTCCCGGACACCGGGGAGCTGTTTTTT; CDR3 protein: CASSPGSFPDTGELFF
V gene: TRBV28; clone size: .; D gene: TRBD1; J gene: TRBJ2-7; CDR3 DNA: TGTGCCAGCAGTTTATGGGACAGGGAGCGGGTCACCTACGAGCAGTACTTC; CDR3 protein: CASSLWDRERVTYEQYF
V gene: TRBV7-2; clone size: .; D gene: .; J gene: TRBJ1-6; CDR3 DNA: TGTGCCAGCAGCTCGTCGACAGACTCGTGGTCCCTCCACTTT; CDR3 protein: CASSSSTDSWSLHF
V gene: TRBV5-5; clone size: .; D gene: .; J gene: TRBJ2-1; CDR3 DNA: TGTGCCAGCAGCTTGGTGTTGACTACAATATACAATGAGCAGTTCTTC; CDR3 protein: CASSLVLTTIYNEQFF
V gene: TRBV19; clone size: .; D gene: .; J gene: TRBJ1-1; CDR3 DNA: TGTGCCAGTACCAGAAACACTGAAGCTTTCTTT; CDR3 protein: CASTRNTEAFF
V gene: TRBV12-5; clone size: .; D gene: TRBD2; J gene: TRBJ2-3; CDR3 DNA: TGTGCTAGTGGTTCAGGGATAATAGCGGGAGGTGTAGATACGCAGTATTTT; CDR3 protein: CASGSGIIAGGVDTQYF
V gene: TRBV15; clone size: .; D gene: .; J gene: TRBJ1-2; CDR3 DNA: TGTGCCACCAGCAGATCACGAATGGGGCCTGATGGCTACACCTTC; CDR3 protein: CATSRSRMGPDGYTF
V gene: TRBV6-5; clone size: .; D gene: TRBD1; J gene: TRBJ1-1; CDR3 DNA: TGTGCCAGCAAAGTGACAGGGTTGAACACTGAAGCTTTCTTT; CDR3 protein: CASKVTGLNTEAFF
V gene: TRBV5-4; clone size: .; D gene: .; J gene: TRBJ1-2; CDR3 DNA: TGTGCCAGCAGCTTGGACAGATACTATGGCTACACCTTC; CDR3 protein: CASSLDRYYGYTF
V gene: TRBV20-1; clone size: .; D gene: .; J gene: TRBJ1-1; CDR3 DNA: TGCAGTGCTAGTTTAGGGGCGAACACTGAAGCTTTCTTT; CDR3 protein: CSASLGANTEAFF
V gene: TRBV18; clone size: .; D gene: TRBD1; J gene: TRBJ2-7; CDR3 DNA: TGTGCCAGCTCTCCACAGGGGGCCACCTACGAGCAGTACTTC; CDR3 protein: CASSPQGATYEQYF
V gene: TRBV28; clone size: .; D gene: .; J gene: TRBJ1-1; CDR3 DNA: TGTGCCAGCATGCGGGCGGACACTGAAGCTTTCTTT; CDR3 protein: CASMRADTEAFF
V gene: TRBV30; clone size: .; D gene: TRBD1; J gene: TRBJ1-6; CDR3 DNA: TGTGCCTGGAGTGTTACCGGGACAGGGGGCTCACCCCTCCACTTT; CDR3 protein: CAWSVTGTGGSPLHF
V gene: TRBV9; clone size: .; D gene: .; J gene: TRBJ2-2; CDR3 DNA: TGTGCCAGCAGCGTACTCGACCCCGGGGATCGGACCGGGGAGCTGTTTTTT; CDR3 protein: CASSVLDPGDRTGELFF
V gene: TRBV2; clone size: .; D gene: TRBD1; J gene: TRBJ1-5; CDR3 DNA: TGTGCCAGCAGCTACCGAGGGACAGGGGTGTTTCTCTCGGGTCAGCCCCAGCATTTT; CDR3 protein: CASSYRGTGVFLSGQPQHF
V gene: TRBV19; clone size: once; D gene: .; J gene: TRBJ1-6; CDR3 DNA: TGTGCCAGTAGTAAACAGGATTCACCCCTCCACTTT; CDR3 protein: CASSKQDSPLHF
V gene: TRBV27; clone size: few; D gene: .; J gene: TRBJ1-6; CDR3 DNA: TGTGCCAGCAGTTTACGACAGTATTCAAATTCACCCCTCCACTTT; CDR3 protein: CASSLRQYSNSPLHF
V gene: TRBV4-1; clone size: few; D gene: .; J gene: TRBJ1-2; CDR3 DNA: TGCGCCAGCAGCCAAGTAGCAGAGAACTATGGCTACACCTTC; CDR3 protein: CASSQVAENYGYTF
V gene: TRBV7-8; clone size: .; D gene: TRBD1; J gene: TRBJ2-7; CDR3 DNA: TGTGCCAGCAGCATCTCCGGGACAGGGGGGCCTTGGGAGCAGTACTTC; CDR3 protein: CASSISGTGGPWEQYF
V gene: TRBV4-2; clone size: .; D gene: TRBD2; J gene: TRBJ2-5; CDR3 DNA: TGTGCCAGCAGCCCAGCGGGGGGGCAGATCCAAGAGACCCAGTACTTC; CDR3 protein: CASSPAGGQIQETQYF
V gene: TRBV6-5; clone size: .; D gene: .; J gene: TRBJ1-2; CDR3 DNA: TGTGCCAGCAGCATAGACACCCAGCCCTATGGCTACACCTTC; CDR3 protein: CASSIDTQPYGYTF
V gene: TRBV7-2; clone size: .; D gene: .; J gene: TRBJ2-7; CDR3 DNA: TGTGCCAGCAGATATAGCGTTTCCTTGCCCGGCGAGCAGTACTTC; CDR3 protein: CASRYSVSLPGEQYF
V gene: TRBV6-1; clone size: .; D gene: .; J gene: TRBJ2-7; CDR3 DNA: TGTGCCAGCAGTAATAGACAGGCCTACGAGCAGTACTTC; CDR3 protein: CASSNRQAYEQYF
V gene: TRBV27; clone size: .; D gene: .; J gene: TRBJ2-3; CDR3 DNA: TGTGCCAGCAGTCCTACTTCGGGCACAGATACGCAGTATTTT; CDR3 protein: CASSPTSGTDTQYF
V gene: TRBV5-5; clone size: .; D gene: .; J gene: TRBJ1-2; CDR3 DNA: TGTGCCAGCAGTCAACAGGGCGGCTATGGCTACACCTTC; CDR3 protein: CASSQQGGYGYTF
V gene: TRBV7-8; clone size: .; D gene: .; J gene: TRBJ1-1; CDR3 DNA: TGTGCCAGCAGCTTAGTGGCGGGCAAGAACACTGAAGCTTTCTTT; CDR3 protein: CASSLVAGKNTEAFF
V gene: TRBV18; clone size: .; D gene: .; J gene: TRBJ2-7; CDR3 DNA: TGTGCCAGCTCACCAAATGGCAGGGCCGAGCAGTACTTC; CDR3 protein: CASSPNGRAEQYF
V gene: TRBV20-1; clone size: .; D gene: .; J gene: TRBJ1-1; CDR3 DNA: TGCAGTGCTACAACAGGGGAAGCTTTCTTT; CDR3 protein: CSATTGEAFF
V gene: TRBV5-4; clone size: .; D gene: TRBD1; J gene: TRBJ1-1; CDR3 DNA: TGTGCCAGCAGCCCGGGACAGATGAACACTGAAGCTTTCTTT; CDR3 protein: CASSPGQMNTEAFF
V gene: TRBV7-8; clone size: few; D gene: TRBD1; J gene: TRBJ1-1; CDR3 DNA: TGTGCCAGCAGCTTAAACAGGGGGTACTCTGAAGCTTTCTTT; CDR3 protein: CASSLNRGYSEAFF
V gene: TRBV5-8; clone size: few; D gene: .; J gene: TRBJ1-3; CDR3 DNA: TGTGCCAGCAGCTTGGGACAAACTGGAAACACCATATATTTT; CDR3 protein: CASSLGQTGNTIYF
V gene: TRBV5-1; clone size: .; D gene: TRBD1; J gene: TRBJ1-5; CDR3 DNA: TGCGCCAGCAGCTTAGACGGGACAGTCAATCAGCCCCAGCATTTT; CDR3 protein: CASSLDGTVNQPQHF
V gene: TRBV28; clone size: .; D gene: TRBD1; J gene: TRBJ1-4; CDR3 DNA: TGTGCCAGCATAGGGCAGGGGGGTGAAAAACTGTTTTTT; CDR3 protein: CASIGQGGEKLFF
V gene: TRBV3-1/TRBV3-2; clone size: .; D gene: .; J gene: TRBJ2-3; CDR3 DNA: TGTGCCAGCAGCCAAGAGCCCAGGGATGGCGATACGCAGTATTTT; CDR3 protein: CASSQEPRDGDTQYF
V gene: TRBV12-3/TRBV12-4; clone size: once; D gene: .; J gene: TRBJ1-2; CDR3 DNA: TGTGCCAGCAGTTTGGGAGGGCTAGGGGGCTACACCTTC; CDR3 protein: CASSLGGLGGYTF
V gene: TRBV28; clone size: .; D gene: .; J gene: TRBJ1-6; CDR3 DNA: TGTGCCAGCACTCCCCGGGGTTCACCCCTCCACTTT; CDR3 protein: CASTPRGSPLHF
V gene: TRBV19; clone size: .; D gene: .; J gene: TRBJ1-2; CDR3 DNA: TGTGCCAGTAGTATCCTGGACAATCCGTCAAACTATGGCTACACCTTC; CDR3 protein: CASSILDNPSNYGYTF
V gene: TRBV19; clone size: .; D gene: TRBD1; J gene: TRBJ1-6; CDR3 DNA: TGTGCCAGTAAAGCCCGGGACAGGGGGGCCTATAATTCACCCCTCCACTTT; CDR3 protein: CASKARDRGAYNSPLHF
V gene: TRBV6-5; clone size: .; D gene: .; J gene: TRBJ2-2; CDR3 DNA: TGTGCCAGCAGGGGAGGAACCGGGGAGCTGTTTTTT; CDR3 protein: CASRGGTGELFF
V gene: TRBV6-5; clone size: .; D gene: .; J gene: TRBJ2-7; CDR3 DNA: TGTGCCACCCAACGGGTCTACGAGCAGTACTTC; CDR3 protein: CATQRVYEQYF
V gene: TRBV7-9; clone size: .; D gene: TRBD2; J gene: TRBJ2-5; CDR3 DNA: TGTGCCAGCAGCTTAGCTGAGCGGGGGGGACAGCAGTACTTC; CDR3 protein: CASSLAERGGQQYF
V gene: TRBV5-1; clone size: .; D gene: TRBD1; J gene: TRBJ2-5; CDR3 DNA: TGCGCCAGTGCCGGGACAGGGACCCCTAGGGAAGAGACCCAGTACTTC; CDR3 protein: CASAGTGTPREETQYF
V gene: TRBV5-4; clone size: .; D gene: TRBD2; J gene: TRBJ2-1; CDR3 DNA: TGTGCCAGCAGCCCGGGCCCGGGGACTAGCGGGAAGGGTGAGCAGTTCTTC; CDR3 protein: CASSPGPGTSGKGEQFF